These 20 T cell receptor beta chains share one sample of origin, sequenced in a study of OX40 agonist ivuxolimab in advanced cancers. Data came from immunoSEQ multiplex PCR; TCRdb stores just in-frame clones and leaves some out. In the table there are fewer than 90,000 clones, over 75% of which are singletons. The starting material was CD4+ or CD8+ T cells sorted from blood, obtained in a trial of the OX40 agonist ivuxolimab. The receptor source for this set is an adult with an advanced solid tumor such as melanoma, head and neck, liver or kidney cancer.

This chain links TRBV7-2 with TRBJ1-2; TRBD1 might be the D (5 bases). The CDR3 is 14 amino acids. The V and J ends lost 5 bases and 3 bases respectively, with 13 bases between them. CDR1 and CDR2 from the germline V gene are SGHTA and FQGNSA. The CDR3 nucleotides read TGTGCCAGCAGCCCGGGACCGGGAGACTATGGCTACACCTTC. This codes for CASSPGPGDYGYTF.

This chain joins TRBV7-2 and TRBJ1-1; the D is unclear. The CDR3 is made up of 14 amino acids. The germline gives CDR1 SGHTA, CDR2 FQGNSA. V lost 4 bases and J 2 bases, leaving 11 bases between the germline ends. As DNA, the CDR3 is TGTGCCAGCAGCTCTATGGGGTTCAACACTGAAGCTTTCTTT. Translation gives CASSSMGFNTEAFF.

The V and J genes are TRBV9 and TRBJ2-3; maybe TRBD2 (5 bases). The CDR3 has 16 residues. V was shortened by 0 bases and J by 0 bases, with 11 bases between the two germline ends. Germline CDR1 SGDLS, CDR2 YYNGEE. The CDR3 loop is CASSVDGLSSTDTQYF. As DNA, the CDR3 is TGTGCCAGCAGCGTAGATGGACTCTCTAGCACAGATACGCAGTATTTT.

Comment on this clone: Additional DNA sequences in this sample encode the identical CDR3. The chain combines TRBV15 with TRBJ1-5; D might be TRBD1 (5 bases). The CDR3 runs 15 residues. In germline, CDR1 is LNHNV, CDR2 YYDKDF (reference sequence). The V end was cut by 0 bases, the J end by 3 bases, with 9 bases between. The CDR3 bases are TGTGCCACCAGCAGAGATAAGGGGTACAATCAGCCCCAGCATTTT. Translated: CATSRDKGYNQPQHF.

V gene TRBV28 combines with J gene TRBJ2-3; the match to TRBD2 covers 12 bases. V gave up 7 bases and J gave up 3 bases; unmatched junction bases: 5. The germline V gene has CDR1 MDHEN and CDR2 SYDVKM. This CDR3 contains 15 residues. CDR3 nucleotides: TGTGCCAGCACCCTAGCGGGGGGGCCTACAGATACGCAGTATTTT. The encoded protein is CASTLAGGPTDTQYF.

This clone came up once. J is TRBJ2-3 and V is TRBV6-4; D not resolved. V was trimmed by 3 bases and J by 6 bases, leaving 13 bases between them. The V gene's germline CDR1 is MRHNA and CDR2 SNTAGT. This CDR3 contains 14 residues. This chain's CDR3 is CASSENPMRDTQYF. The CDR3 DNA reads as TGTGCCAGCAGTGAAAACCCGATGCGGGATACGCAGTATTTT.

V and J are TRBV19 and TRBJ1-5, with a possible D match to TRBD1 (5 bases). The V end was cut by 7 bases, the J end by 1 base, with 23 bases between. The CDR3 contains 18 residues. CDR1 is LNHDA and CDR2 is SQIVND in the germline V gene (reference sequence). CDR3 DNA: TGTGCCAGTATTCCTGGACAAACACCAAAGGGCAGCAATCAGCCCCAGCATTTT. Amino acids: CASIPGQTPKGSNQPQHF.

The rearrangement joins TRBV7-2 to TRBJ2-1, with 7 bases lining up with TRBD2. Germline values: CDR1 SGHTA, CDR2 FQGNSA. V gave up 5 bases and J gave up 2 bases; unmatched junction bases: 6. The CDR3 runs 15 residues. The CDR3 sequence: CASSPAGEAYNEQFF. Here the CDR3 DNA reads TGTGCCAGCAGCCCCGCGGGAGAAGCCTACAATGAGCAGTTCTTC.

A single count supports this clone. The chain combines TRBV27 with TRBJ2-7, with 12 bases aligning to TRBD1. This CDR3 contains 15 residues. The J segment lost 5 bases and the V segment lost 4 bases, leaving 6 bases of the junction unmatched. CDR1 and CDR2 from the germline V gene are MNHEY and SMNVEV (reference sequence). This chain's CDR3 is CASSSPGQGAHEQYF. The CDR3 region has the DNA TGTGCCAGCAGTTCGCCGGGACAGGGGGCCCACGAGCAGTACTTC.

The J gene is TRBJ2-1, the V gene TRBV7-9, with 7 bases matching TRBD2. Germline CDR1 and CDR2: SEHNR and FQNEAQ (reference sequence). The V and J ends lost 3 bases and 5 bases, in that order; junction bases with no gene match: 10. CDR3 length: 16 residues. The CDR3 DNA reads TGTGCCAGCAGCTTGTGGATCAGCGGGGACCACAATGAGCAGTTCTTC. This translates into CASSLWISGDHNEQFF.

This chain connects TRBV5-6 to TRBJ2-1; 7 bases agree with TRBD1. The V gene end was trimmed by 9 bases and the J gene end by 2 bases; junction bases not matched to a gene: 5. The CDR3 contains 13 residues. In germline, CDR1 is SGHDT, CDR2 YYEEEE. CDR3 DNA: TGTGCCACCCGGGACAGAACCTACAATGAGCAGTTCTTC. This translates into CATRDRTYNEQFF.

The rearrangement links TRBV2 to TRBJ2-3; 7 nucleotides align to TRBD2. V trimming: 5 bases; J trimming: 0 bases; junction bases outside the gene matches: 5. This CDR3 spans 15 amino acids. Germline V gene sequence: CDR1 SNHLY, CDR2 FYNNEI. In DNA form, the CDR3 reads TGTGCCAGCAGTTGGCGGGGGTACAGCACAGATACGCAGTATTTT. It specifies CASSWRGYSTDTQYF.

This chain joins TRBV4-2 and TRBJ1-1, with D unclear. The CDR3 totals 16 residues. V lost 5 bases and J 1 base, leaving 17 bases between the germline ends. Per the germline V gene, CDR1 is LGHNA and CDR2 is YNFKEQ. In DNA, the CDR3 is TGTGCCAGCAGCTTGGGCGACAATGTGCGGAACACTGAAGCTTTCTTT. Translation gives CASSLGDNVRNTEAFF.

The chain carries TRBV5-1 and TRBJ2-2, with a tentative D call TRBD2 (6 bases). CDR3 size: 17 residues. Germline V CDR1 and CDR2: SGHRS, YFSETQ. V dropped 1 base and J dropped 3 bases, with 16 bases sitting between them. CDR3 bases: TGCGCCAGCAGCTTGAGTTCAGTACGGAGGGACACCGGGGAGCTGTTTTTT. It codes for CASSLSSVRRDTGELFF.

The V gene is TRBV7-8, the J gene TRBJ2-5; D possibly corresponds to TRBD2 (6 bases). The CDR3 has 15 residues. The V end lost 2 bases, the J end lost 2 bases, and 12 bases lay between the germline ends. The germline CDR1 and CDR2 sequences are SGHVS and FQNEAQ. The CDR3, as DNA: TGTGCCAGCAGCTTAATTAGCGGCAGACAAGAGACCCAGTACTTC. Its protein is CASSLISGRQETQYF.

The chain couples TRBV11-3 to TRBJ2-1; D unclear. The germline V gene has CDR1 SGHNT and CDR2 YENEEA. V dropped 7 bases and J dropped 7 bases, with 14 bases sitting between them. The length of the CDR3 is 13 residues. The CDR3 DNA is TGTGCCAGCAAAGGCCCTTACCGGAATGAGCAGTTCTTC. This gives the protein CASKGPYRNEQFF.

There are a few counts of this clone. The chain uses TRBV2 and TRBJ2-2; tentatively, D is TRBD1 (5 bases). Germline CDR1 is SNHLY and CDR2 is FYNNEI. This CDR3 has 14 residues. The V gene lost 3 bases and the J gene lost 5 bases, with 10 bases spanning the gap. The CDR3 reads CASSEARVTGELFF. The CDR3 region has the DNA TGTGCCAGCAGTGAGGCCAGGGTAACCGGGGAGCTGTTTTTT. Variable domain in full (rest from reference TRBV2 and TRBJ2-2): EPEVTQTPSHQVTQMGQEVILRCVPISNHLYFYWYRQILGQKVEFLVSFYNNEISEKSEIFDDQFSVERPDGSNFTLKIRSTKLEDSAMYFCASSEARVTGELFFGEGSRLTVL.

The chain has TRBV5-1 and TRBJ2-7; the match to TRBD2 covers 9 bases. The CDR3 spans 16 residues. V lost 1 base to trimming and J lost 5 bases; unmatched junction nucleotides: 10. Germline V gene sequence: CDR1 SGHRS, CDR2 YFSETQ. CDR3 DNA: TGCGCCAGCAGCTTGTGGATTAGAGGACTAGCGAACGAGCAGTACTTC. It codes for CASSLWIRGLANEQYF.

This clone has just one count. V and J are TRBV14 and TRBJ2-1, with D maybe TRBD1 (5 bases). The length of the CDR3 is 15 residues. V shed 4 bases and J shed 1 base, with 11 bases lying between them. Germline CDR1 reads SGHDN; CDR2 reads FVKESK. CDR3 region: CASSPFRQSYNEQFF. DNA of the CDR3: TGTGCCAGCAGCCCATTTCGACAGTCCTACAATGAGCAGTTCTTC.

This rearrangement joins TRBV27 to TRBJ1-1; D not certain. V lost 1 base and J lost 1, with 4 bases in between. CDR1 MNHEY and CDR2 SMNVEV come from the germline V gene (reference sequence). The length of the CDR3 is 13 residues. In nucleotides, the CDR3 is TGTGCCAGCAGTTTATTGAGGAACACTGAAGCTTTCTTT. Translated: CASSLLRNTEAFF.